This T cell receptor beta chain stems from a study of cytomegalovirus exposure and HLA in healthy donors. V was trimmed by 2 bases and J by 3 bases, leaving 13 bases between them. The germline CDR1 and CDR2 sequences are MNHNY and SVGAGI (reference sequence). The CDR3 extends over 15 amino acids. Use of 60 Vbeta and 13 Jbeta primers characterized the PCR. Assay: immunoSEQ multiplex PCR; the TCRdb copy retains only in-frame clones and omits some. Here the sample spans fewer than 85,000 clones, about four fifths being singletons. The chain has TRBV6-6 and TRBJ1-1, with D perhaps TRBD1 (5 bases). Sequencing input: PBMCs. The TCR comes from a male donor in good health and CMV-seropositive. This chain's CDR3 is CASSYPLGGYTEAFF. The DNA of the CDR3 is TGTGCCAGCAGTTACCCCCTGGGGGGTTACACTGAAGCTTTCTTT.